The clone carrying this TCR beta chain was observed a few times. Its specificity is unknown. The sample originates from a study of blood T cells in healthy people across ages. The study, taken as a whole, reports: Diversity of TCR beta correlated strongly with naive T cell percentage. More naive CD4+ cells and higher diversity were found in long-lived than in aged donors. Because donor CMV status was unknown, expanded clonotype changes were possibly confounded.

Researchers report isolating at least 7 million PBMCs per sample. CDR1 and CDR2 (germline): LGHDT, YNNKEL (reference sequence). V dropped 1 base and J dropped 2 bases, with 7 bases sitting between them. This CDR3 is 14 amino acids long. Next came a second PCR, run for about 6 to 12 cycles, which used a sample-barcoded 5' primer along with a J-beta primer mix. TCRdb called the 5' RACE reads again in MiXCR, with one record for every CDR3 protein. Here the sample spans roughly 790,000 distinct CDR3 sequences, roughly 47% being singletons. Sequenced: blood. The chain uses TRBV3-1 and TRBJ2-3, with unresolved D. This sequence was found in a woman aged 60-70 years in good health. In nucleotides, the CDR3 is TGTGCCAGCAGCCAAGTAGGAACCACAGATACGCAGTATTTT. It is translated as CASSQVGTTDTQYF.